A single sample gave rise to the 24 T cell receptor beta chains below, sequenced in a study of chemoradiotherapy in HPV16-positive cancers. Using immunoSEQ multiplex PCR, the repertoire was profiled, and TCRdb retains in-frame clones only, with some absent. The sample records 35,000 to 45,000 clones, more than 75% being singletons. Sequences were derived from blood, sampled from a patient who underwent chemoradiotherapy. Source of these receptors: a human donor with HPV-associated anogenital cancer.

This chain joins TRBV29-1 and TRBJ2-5, with D possibly being TRBD1 (5 bases). This CDR3 has 13 amino acids. CDR1 and CDR2 from the germline V gene are SQVTM and ANQGSEA. The V end was cut by 5 bases, the J end by 5 bases, with 15 bases between. The CDR3 is CSVRTGRRETQYF. For the CDR3, the DNA is TGCAGCGTTCGTACAGGTCGCCGGGAGACCCAGTACTTC.

This chain joins TRBV30 and TRBJ1-1; D perhaps matches TRBD1 (6 bases). The CDR3 runs to 13 residues. Germline V gives CDR1 GTSNPN, CDR2 SVGIG (reference sequence). V lost 3 bases and J lost 0, with 8 bases in between. The CDR3 region has the DNA TGTGCCTGGAGCGGACAGATGAACACTGAAGCTTTCTTT. Its protein is CAWSGQMNTEAFF.

This sequence joins TRBV27 and TRBJ1-1; the D gene is possibly TRBD1 (5 bases). Looked up from germline, CDR1 is MNHEY and CDR2 is SMNVEV (reference sequence). The CDR3 is 18 residues long. The V and J ends lost 5 bases and 1 base respectively, with 23 bases between them. DNA for the CDR3: TGTGCCAGCAGTCCTATCCTCGGGGCCCTCAAGGGGAACACTGAAGCTTTCTTT. This codes for CASSPILGALKGNTEAFF.

V is TRBV5-1 and J is TRBJ2-7; D may be TRBD1 or TRBD2 (7 bases each). Germline V gene lookup returns CDR1 SGHRS and CDR2 YFSETQ. V lost 0 bases, J lost 3 bases, and 13 bases lay in between. The CDR3 has 15 residues. The CDR3 sequence: CASSLEAGGDYEQYF. The CDR3 coding sequence is TGCGCCAGCAGCTTGGAGGCAGGGGGGGACTACGAGCAGTACTTC.

The chain is built from TRBV6-1 and TRBJ1-4; the match to TRBD1 covers 9 bases. The CDR3 is made up of 14 amino acids. The ends lost 6 bases at V and 7 bases at J; junction bases unmatched: 6. Germline CDR1 is MNHNS and CDR2 is SASEGT. The DNA of the CDR3 is TGTGCCAGCAGGACGACAGGGGGTCGTGAAAAACTGTTTTTT. Protein product: CASRTTGGREKLFF.

The CDR3: CASTTGNGEQYF. DNA for the CDR3: TGTGCCAGCACGACAGGGAATGGCGAGCAGTACTTC. The rearrangement links TRBV27 to TRBJ2-7; 7 bases map to TRBD1. The CDR3 spans 12 residues. Trimming at V came to 7 bases and at J to 6 bases, leaving 6 bases not matched to a gene. Germline assignment: CDR1 MNHEY and CDR2 SMNVEV (reference sequence).

CDR3 sequence: CASSDSASGGGTDTQYF. In DNA form, the CDR3 reads TGTGCCAGCAGTGACTCGGCTAGCGGGGGAGGGACAGATACGCAGTATTTT. V and J are TRBV6-4 and TRBJ2-3; 10 positions match TRBD2. The V and J ends lost 0 bases and 3 bases, in that order; junction bases with no gene match: 6. Germline-derived CDR1 and CDR2 are MRHNA and SNTAGT. This CDR3 contains 17 residues.

V usage is TRBV9 and J usage is TRBJ2-5, with TRBD1 identical over 9 bases. Germline values: CDR1 SGDLS, CDR2 YYNGEE. With V trimmed by 3 bases and J by 5 bases, 8 bases remained unmatched. This CDR3 spans 15 amino acids. The CDR3 loop reads CASSDGTGRLETQYF. The CDR3, as DNA: TGTGCCAGCAGCGACGGGACAGGGAGATTGGAGACCCAGTACTTC.

This chain uses TRBV7-9 with TRBJ1-5; 7 bases are a match to TRBD1. The CDR3 is 18 amino acids. The V and J ends lost 1 base and 6 bases, in that order; junction bases with no gene match: 15. From germline, CDR1 is SEHNR and CDR2 FQNEAQ (reference sequence). The chain's CDR3 is CASSLVLGGAGQSQPQHF. The CDR3 bases are TGTGCCAGCAGCTTAGTCCTAGGGGGCGCGGGGCAAAGTCAGCCCCAGCATTTT.

This clone was seen more than once but under ten times. The V gene is TRBV7-2, the J gene TRBJ1-2; D unresolved. The CDR3 loop spans 14 amino acids. The germline V gene encodes CDR1 SGHTA and CDR2 FQGNSA. Trimming removed 1 base at V and 4 bases at J, with 10 bases between. CDR3 coding DNA: TGTGCCAGCAGCTTAGACGGGCAGCCCTATGGCTACACCTTC. Amino acids: CASSLDGQPYGYTF.

This chain connects TRBV7-7 to TRBJ2-6; 7 positions agree with TRBD1. The germline CDR1 and CDR2 sequences are SSHAT and FNYEAQ (reference sequence). This CDR3 comprises 18 residues. The V and J ends lost 5 bases and 0 bases, in that order; junction bases with no gene match: 10. CDR3 coding DNA: TGTGCCAGCAGCCCCCTGGGACAGCCTCTCTCTGGGGCCAACGTCCTGACTTTC. It encodes CASSPLGQPLSGANVLTF.

This sequence joins TRBV30 and TRBJ2-1, with 10 positions matching TRBD2. Germline V gene data show CDR1 as GTSNPN and CDR2 as SVGIG (reference sequence). Trimming removed 8 bases from V and 4 bases from J; junction bases left unmatched: 5. The CDR3 runs 13 residues. CDR3 bases: TGTGCCGGCCAAGCGGGGGGGTACAATGAGCAGTTCTTC. Its translation: CAGQAGGYNEQFF.

The chain employs TRBV19 and TRBJ2-7, with 9 positions matching TRBD2. In germline, CDR1 is LNHDA, CDR2 SQIVND (reference sequence). Trimming at V came to 5 bases and at J to 3 bases, leaving 8 bases not matched to a gene. The CDR3 extends over 15 amino acids. CDR3 amino acids: CASSPRSSGDYEQYF. The CDR3 DNA reads as TGTGCCAGTAGTCCTCGTTCTAGCGGGGACTACGAGCAGTACTTC.

The V and J genes are TRBV28 and TRBJ1-5; 7 bases agree with TRBD1. Germline loops: CDR1 MDHEN, CDR2 SYDVKM. The CDR3 spans 13 residues. J was trimmed by 9 bases and V by 4 bases; bases with no gene match: 6. The CDR3 coding sequence is TGTGCCAGCAGTTCCGGGACAGTTCCGCCCCAGCATTTT. Protein sequence: CASSSGTVPPQHF.

The chain uses TRBV9 and TRBJ2-3, with 10 bases matching TRBD2. This CDR3 comprises 15 residues. Unmatched junction bases numbered 5, after V lost 3 bases and J lost 4 bases. Germline values: CDR1 SGDLS, CDR2 YYNGEE. The DNA for the CDR3 is TGTGCCAGCAGCGCCCCTAGCGGGGGAGCAGATACGCAGTATTTT. Translation: CASSAPSGGADTQYF.

CDR3 protein: CASSAPPGQAVGAEAFF. The CDR3 coding sequence is TGCGCCAGCAGCGCCCCACCGGGACAGGCGGTTGGGGCTGAAGCTTTCTTT. V gene TRBV5-1 combines with J gene TRBJ1-1; 8 nucleotides align to TRBD1. V dropped 4 bases and J dropped 6; count of bases not matched to a gene: 17. The CDR3 sequence is 17 residues long. CDR1 and CDR2 (germline): SGHRS, YFSETQ.

The chain uses TRBV19 and TRBJ2-7; 9 bases fit TRBD2. The CDR3 has 19 amino acids. J lost 1 base, V lost 1 base, and 14 bases had no gene match. From germline, CDR1 is LNHDA and CDR2 SQIVND (reference sequence). CDR3 coding DNA: TGTGCCAGTAGTATAGGCCCAAGCGGGGGGCACCTTAGGTCCTACGAGCAGTACTTC. The encoded protein is CASSIGPSGGHLRSYEQYF. The whole variable domain, remainder taken from reference TRBV19 and TRBJ2-7, is DGGITQSPKYLFRKEGQNVTLSCEQNLNHDAMYWYRQDPGQGLRLIYYSQIVNDFQKGDIAEGYSVSREKKESFPLTVTSAQKNPTAFYLCASSIGPSGGHLRSYEQYFGPGTRLTVT.

The chain carries TRBV19 and TRBJ2-6; D possibly corresponds to TRBD2 (6 bases). CDR3 length equals 14 residues. Germline values: CDR1 LNHDA, CDR2 SQIVND (reference sequence). The V end was cut by 6 bases, the J end by 1 base, with 7 bases between. In nucleotides, the CDR3 is TGTGCCAGTAGGGAGGGATCTGGGGCCAACGTCCTGACTTTC. Encoded protein: CASREGSGANVLTF.

J is TRBJ1-1 and V is TRBV2, with D possibly matching TRBD1 (5 bases). Germline V lookup: CDR1 SNHLY, CDR2 FYNNEI. Deletions cut 6 bases from V and 3 bases from J, with 11 bases between. This CDR3 has 13 residues. For the CDR3, the DNA is TGTGCCAGCAGCCGGGACCAGGACACTGAAGCTTTCTTT. Protein: CASSRDQDTEAFF.

The rearrangement joins TRBV11-2 to TRBJ2-3; D is possibly TRBD2 (5 bases). V was pared by 5 bases and J by 0 bases, with 12 bases between. This CDR3 has 15 residues. Germline CDR1 and CDR2: SGHAT and FQNNGV. CDR3 in amino acids: CASSPRLSSTDTQYF. As DNA, the CDR3 is TGTGCCAGCAGCCCGAGACTATCAAGCACAGATACGCAGTATTTT.

V and J are TRBV30 and TRBJ1-3; 7 nucleotides line up with TRBD1. The length of the CDR3 is 13 residues. Germline loops: CDR1 GTSNPN, CDR2 SVGIG (reference sequence). The CDR3 loop is CARRGDSGNTIYF. Here the CDR3 DNA reads TGTGCTCGCAGGGGGGACTCTGGAAACACCATATATTTT.

The chain carries TRBV18 and TRBJ2-7; 10 bases are shared with TRBD2. Germline trimming cut 2 bases from V and 6 bases from J; bases unmatched to any gene: 4. CDR3 length: 14 amino acids. Germline V gives CDR1 KGHSH, CDR2 LQKENI. The CDR3 reads CASSPVPSGGEQYF. For the CDR3, the DNA is TGTGCCAGCTCACCAGTCCCTAGCGGGGGCGAGCAGTACTTC.

The chain combines TRBV5-6 with TRBJ2-3, with D perhaps matching TRBD1 (6 bases). Between the trimmed V and J ends, which lost 4 bases and 0 bases, there was a span of 12 bases. Germline CDR1 is SGHDT and CDR2 is YYEEEE. The CDR3 has 15 amino acids. The CDR3 region has the DNA TGTGCCAGCAGCCTACAGGGACCAAGCACAGATACGCAGTATTTT. Translation: CASSLQGPSTDTQYF.

The rearrangement joins TRBV4-3 to TRBJ1-3; unclear D gene. This CDR3 comprises 15 residues. Germline V gene data show CDR1 as LGHNA and CDR2 as YSLEER. V lost 0 bases and J 2 bases, leaving 8 bases between the germline ends. The CDR3 loop reads CASSQEGLAGNTIYF. CDR3 bases: TGCGCCAGCAGCCAAGAAGGTTTAGCTGGAAACACCATATATTTT.